This TCR beta chain came from a study of cytomegalovirus exposure and HLA in healthy donors. Primers for the PCR totalled 60 Vbeta and 13 Jbeta. Measured with immunoSEQ multiplex PCR; TCRdb has only the in-frame clones, and not every one. The repertoire consists of fewer than 200,000 clones, with 87% occurring once and the leading ten covering 1% to 1.4%. V was clipped by 5 bases and J by 3 bases; unmatched bases: 6. The CDR3 runs 16 residues. Germline-derived CDR1 and CDR2 are PRHDT and FYEKMQ (reference sequence). General study results and limits: Across all donors, roughly uniform sequencing depth was an assumption of the presence/absence analyses. It was likely that a cluster of highly shared sequence variants was a sequencing artifact. In a later analysis, HLA-associated TCR beta chains were more clonally expanded than equally common others.

On this clone itself: Its cognate antigen is unknown.

The receptor was derived from a boy between 2 and 10 years old in good health and CMV-seronegative. The sample was PBMCs. V gene TRBV13 combines with J gene TRBJ2-4; 11 bases align to TRBD1. Here the CDR3 DNA reads TGTGCCAGCAGCCCCTGGGGACAGGGGGTCAAAAACATTCAGTACTTC. Amino acids: CASSPWGQGVKNIQYF.